The clone carrying this T cell receptor beta chain was recorded only once. The antigen remains unidentified. DNA loading was fixed at about 380 ng for all bulk PBMC samples. Produced via immunoSEQ multiplex PCR; TCRdb's table is partial and in-frame only. The table has 20,000 to 25,000 clones, approximately 89% seen once. CDR1 is GTSNPN and CDR2 is SVGIG in the germline V gene (reference sequence). V was clipped by 2 bases and J by 0 bases, with 11 bases between them. There are 15 residues in the CDR3. Specified time point: pre-treatment baseline. The data were obtained in a study of blood T cell dynamics during melanoma immunotherapy. The study, taken as a whole, reports: PBMC repertoires of eventual disease-control patients split at W3 into clonality or diversity gains. The study could not tell melanoma-specific clones from general immune activation.

The chain is built from TRBV30 and TRBJ1-3; D remains unclear. Sample: blood, taken from a patient treated with checkpoint blockade. This TCR derives from a human donor with melanoma. The CDR3 nucleotides read TGTGCCTGGAGTTCACCTGGTAGCTCTGGAAACACCATATATTTT. This sequence encodes CAWSSPGSSGNTIYF. The full variable domain, completed using reference TRBV30 and TRBJ1-3, is SQTIHQWPATLVQPVGSPLSLECTVEGTSNPNLYWYRQAAGRGLQLLFYSVGIGQISSEVPQNLSASRPQDRQFILSSKKLLLSDSGFYLCAWSSPGSSGNTIYFGEGSWLTVV.